This T cell receptor beta chain was captured in a study of PD-L1 blockade in urothelial cancer. The data were produced by immunoSEQ multiplex PCR, yet TCRdb's version contains in-frame clones alone and is incomplete. The repertoire has around 40,000 clones, approximately 90% of them found once; the top ten carry about 11%. Time point here: pretreatment peripheral blood. Trimming left V 5 bases short and J 1 base short, with 8 bases between. Germline V gene lookup returns CDR1 MNHEY and CDR2 SVGAGI. The CDR3 contains 14 residues. V is TRBV6-5 and J is TRBJ2-2, with a possible D match to TRBD1 (6 bases). This receptor was obtained from a woman aged 55-69 years with urothelial cancer. This specimen consisted of PBMCs, obtained around atezolizumab (anti-PD-L1) treatment. The CDR3 loop is CASSRDKNTGELFF. CDR3 nucleotides: TGTGCCAGCAGTAGGGACAAGAACACCGGGGAGCTGTTTTTT.